These 10 T cell receptor beta chains were sequenced from one sample in a study of T cell repertoires in cytomegalovirus infection. TCRdb independently ran MiXCR on the reads; one entry per CDR3 protein. The repertoire includes roughly 700,000 distinct CDR3 sequences, about 30% of them detected once, and about 20% sits in the top ten. No cognate antigen is known for these TCRs. The material sequenced was cultured PBMCs, taken from culture after CMV antigen stimulation. The receptors were sampled from a human donor in good health (CMV status not recorded). Some clones in this sample may be carry-over from other donors' samples.

The gene calls are TRBV7-6 and TRBJ2-4; TRBD2 is a possible D gene (6 bases). This CDR3 is built from 17 residues. Trimming took 5 bases from V and 0 from J, leaving 17 bases between them. Germline V CDR1 and CDR2: SGHVS, FNYEAQ. The CDR3 is CASSPGTYTIAKNIQYF. DNA of the CDR3: TGTGCCAGCAGCCCGGGGACTTACACGATAGCCAAAAACATTCAGTACTTC. Based on the CDR3 plus reference TRBV7-6 and TRBJ2-4, the full variable domain is GAGVSQSPRYKVTKRGQDVALRCDPISGHVSLYWYRQALGQGPEFLTYFNYEAQQDKSGLPNDRFSAERPEGSISTLTIQRTEQRDSAMYRCASSPGTYTIAKNIQYFGAGTRLSVL.

The chain uses TRBV20-1 and TRBJ1-1; D is unresolved. The CDR3 is 13 residues long. V was shortened by 5 bases and J by 1 base, with 11 bases between the two germline ends. CDR1 DFQATT and CDR2 SNEGSKA come from the germline V gene (reference sequence). The CDR3 DNA sequence: TGCAGTGCTCAAATCCCGGCGAACACTGAAGCTTTCTTT. Amino acid sequence: CSAQIPANTEAFF.

This clonotype was seen a handful of times. The chain joins TRBV7-8 to TRBJ1-1; no reliable D call. The CDR3 has 11 residues. Deletions cut 4 bases from V and 10 bases from J, with 10 bases between. From germline, CDR1 is SGHVS and CDR2 FQNEAQ. The CDR3 DNA reads as TGTGCCAGCAGCTCACTTCAAGCAGCTTTCTTT. This translates into CASSSLQAAFF.

The chain has TRBV12-3 or TRBV12-4 and TRBJ2-3, with 9 bases that match TRBD2. V was clipped by 5 bases and J by 4 bases; unmatched bases: 10. CDR3 length equals 16 residues. Here the CDR3 DNA reads TGTGCCAGCAGTCCAGGCAGGCTAGCGGGACCAGATACGCAGTATTTT. This gives the protein CASSPGRLAGPDTQYF.

This clonotype showed up just a few times. J is TRBJ2-7 and V is TRBV7-2; perhaps TRBD1 as D (7 bases). CDR1 and CDR2 (germline): SGHTA, FQGNSA. This CDR3 is 16 amino acids long. V was pared by 3 bases and J by 4 bases, with 19 bases between. The CDR3 loop is CASSLRAGQGVYEQYF. The CDR3 DNA is TGTGCCAGCAGCTTGCGGGCGGGGCAGGGGGTGTACGAGCAGTACTTC.

V gene TRBV4-2 combines with J gene TRBJ2-1; TRBD2 might be the D (7 bases). Per germline, CDR1 LGHNA and CDR2 YNFKEQ. The CDR3 runs to 13 residues. The V end was cut by 8 bases, the J end by 9 bases, with 17 bases between. The CDR3 DNA reads as TGTGCCAGCGGGGGGGGCTCTGGTGGTGAGCAGTTCTTC. This codes for CASGGGSGGEQFF.

In this sample, this clonotype turned up a few times. V and J are TRBV7-9 and TRBJ1-4; D remains unclear. CDR3 length equals 12 residues. Germline values: CDR1 SEHNR, CDR2 FQNEAQ (reference sequence). V dropped 8 bases and J dropped 7 bases, with 11 bases sitting between them. The CDR3 region has the DNA TGTGCCAGCGAGAGCATAAGTGAAAAACTGTTTTTT. Translating it yields CASESISEKLFF.

V gene TRBV7-7 combines with J gene TRBJ1-1, with D possibly TRBD1 on 5 matching bases. CDR3 size: 13 residues. Between the trimmed V and J ends, which lost 5 bases and 10 bases, there was a span of 17 bases. Germline V gene sequence: CDR1 SSHAT, CDR2 FNYEAQ (reference sequence). Written as DNA, the CDR3 is TGTGCCAGCAGCGAGGGCCGGGACGGACGAGCTTTCTTT. Amino acids: CASSEGRDGRAFF. Filled out from reference TRBV7-7 and TRBJ1-1, the complete variable domain reads GAGVSQSPRYKVTKRGQDVTLRCDPISSHATLYWYQQALGQGPEFLTYFNYEAQPDKSGLPSDRFSAERPEGSISTLTIQRTEQRDSAMYRCASSEGRDGRAFFGQGTRLTVV.

This chain joins TRBV28 and TRBJ1-1, with a weak D call TRBD1 (6 bases). The CDR3 has 15 residues. The germline gives CDR1 MDHEN, CDR2 SYDVKM. V gave up 2 bases and J gave up 7 bases, with 17 bases separating them. DNA of the CDR3: TGTGCCAGCAGTTTAACGACAGGTCTAGGTCTTGAAGCTTTCTTT. Encoded protein: CASSLTTGLGLEAFF.

V is TRBV7-6 and J is TRBJ1-6; D not resolved. The CDR3 contains 15 residues. Per germline, CDR1 SGHVS and CDR2 FNYEAQ. Trimming pared 5 bases from V and 10 bases from J, leaving 18 bases between. The CDR3: CASSQTGRMGSPLHF. The CDR3 coding sequence is TGTGCCAGCAGCCAGACCGGCAGGATGGGGTCACCCCTCCACTTT.